These 30 T cell receptor beta chains originate from one sample sequenced in a study of shared clonotypes between healthy human individuals. Method: immunoSEQ multiplex PCR; TCRdb's copy keeps in-frame clones and lacks some. The table has approximately 2.5 million clones, more than 90% seen once. The sample was naive CD4+ T cells sorted from blood. This sample's subset: CD45RA+ positively selected. Receptors originate from a man aged 18 to 35 in good health.

The chain has TRBV6-5 and TRBJ2-3, with D hard to call. V dropped 7 bases and J dropped 0 bases, with 14 bases sitting between them. Germline-derived CDR1 and CDR2 are MNHEY and SVGAGI. The CDR3 contains 15 residues. CDR3 sequence reads: CASTSGVSSTDTQYF. CDR3 DNA sequence: TGTGCCAGCACCTCTGGGGTCTCTAGCACAGATACGCAGTATTTT.

The rearrangement links TRBV2 to TRBJ1-5; 7 nucleotides match TRBD1. With 1 base clipped from V and 5 bases from J, the junction kept 2 bases outside the gene matches. The germline V gene has CDR1 SNHLY and CDR2 FYNNEI. This CDR3 contains 14 residues. This CDR3 is CASSEGQGYQPQHF. CDR3 nucleotide sequence: TGTGCCAGCAGTGAAGGACAGGGATATCAGCCCCAGCATTTT.

The rearrangement joins TRBV19 to TRBJ1-1, with TRBD1 matching 8 bases. Trimming cost V 5 bases and J 3 bases; bases outside gene matches: 8. This CDR3 spans 15 amino acids. CDR1 is LNHDA and CDR2 is SQIVND in the germline V gene (reference sequence). DNA of the CDR3: TGTGCCAGTAGTTCCTGGACAGGGAGTTACACTGAAGCTTTCTTT. It encodes CASSSWTGSYTEAFF.

V usage is TRBV10-2 and J usage is TRBJ2-5; 11 nucleotides line up with TRBD2. Germline values: CDR1 WSHSY, CDR2 SAAADI. The CDR3 totals 18 residues. The V segment lost 6 bases and the J segment 2 bases; nucleotides outside the gene matches: 14. CDR3 sequence reads: CASSLTSGTPRLQETQYF. For the CDR3, the DNA is TGCGCCAGCAGCCTGACTAGCGGGACCCCCCGCTTACAAGAGACCCAGTACTTC.

The V and J genes are TRBV27 and TRBJ2-7, with TRBD2 as a possible D gene (6 bases). The CDR3 spans 15 residues. The germline V gene encodes CDR1 MNHEY and CDR2 SMNVEV (reference sequence). The V end was cut by 2 bases, the J end by 8 bases, with 19 bases between. The CDR3 loop reads CASSLPSAPLGQQYF. In DNA, the CDR3 is TGTGCCAGCAGTTTACCTAGCGCCCCTCTTGGACAGCAGTACTTC.

This clone was observed once. The V call is TRBV12-5, the J call TRBJ1-5; maybe TRBD1 (6 bases). V was pared by 0 bases and J by 1 base, with 16 bases between. There are 18 residues in the CDR3. CDR1 and CDR2 from the germline V gene are LGHNT and FRNRAP. The CDR3 here is CASGLVVQGRESNQPQHF. The CDR3 DNA follows: TGTGCTAGTGGTTTGGTTGTGCAGGGGAGGGAAAGCAATCAGCCCCAGCATTTT.

The chain has TRBV6-6 and TRBJ1-1; the D gene is possibly TRBD1 (5 bases). Looked up from germline, CDR1 is MNHNY and CDR2 is SVGAGI (reference sequence). V was trimmed by 2 bases and J by 8 bases, leaving 12 bases between them. This CDR3 contains 13 residues. The CDR3 DNA reads as TGTGCCAGCAGTTACCCGGGGGGGTACGAAGCTTTCTTT. Protein product: CASSYPGGYEAFF.

The CDR3 DNA follows: TGTGCCAGTAGTATTCGACAGGGGGCGAACGAAAAACTGTTTTTT. This translates into CASSIRQGANEKLFF. The V gene is TRBV19, the J gene TRBJ1-4; 10 bases line up with TRBD1. This CDR3 contains 15 residues. Germline-derived CDR1 and CDR2 are LNHDA and SQIVND (reference sequence). The V segment lost 3 bases and the J segment 8 bases; nucleotides outside the gene matches: 6.

The V and J genes are TRBV10-3 and TRBJ2-7; 9 bases are a match to TRBD2. This CDR3 has 16 amino acids. The germline V gene has CDR1 ENHRY and CDR2 SYGVKD. The V gene end was trimmed by 0 bases and the J gene end by 10 bases; junction bases not matched to a gene: 13. In DNA form, the CDR3 reads TGTGCCATCAGTGAGTCACAGCGGGAGGCCGTATCGCAACAGTACTTC. It yields the protein CAISESQREAVSQQYF.

V gene TRBV5-1 combines with J gene TRBJ2-7; D is unresolved. Between the trimmed V and J ends, which lost 2 bases and 7 bases, there was a span of 7 bases. CDR1 is SGHRS and CDR2 is YFSETQ in the germline V gene. The CDR3 contains 11 residues. In nucleotides, the CDR3 is TGCGCCAGCAGCTTCGAGGATGAGCAGTACTTC. It encodes CASSFEDEQYF.

This rearrangement joins TRBV21-1 to TRBJ2-5; the listed D gene, TRBD2, was not tested against the DNA. TRBV21-1 is designated a pseudogene. The CDR3 totals 15 residues. In DNA form, the CDR3 reads TGTGCCAGCACCGGACTAGCGGATCCCCCAAAGACCCAGTACTTC. The encoded protein is CASTGLADPPKTQYF.

The chain couples TRBV10-1 to TRBJ2-3; TRBD1 matches 9 bases. Germline loops: CDR1 WNHNN, CDR2 SYGVQD (reference sequence). Trimming removed 3 bases from V and 3 bases from J; junction bases left unmatched: 4. The CDR3 runs 15 residues. In nucleotides, the CDR3 is TGCGCCAGCAGTGACCCCGGACAGGGGACAGATACGCAGTATTTT. Encoded protein: CASSDPGQGTDTQYF.

This sequence joins TRBV5-6 and TRBJ2-7; TRBD2 aligns across 11 bases. The CDR3 consists of 13 residues. Trimming at V came to 8 bases and at J to 7 bases, leaving 8 bases not matched to a gene. Germline V gene lookup returns CDR1 SGHDT and CDR2 YYEEEE. DNA of the CDR3: TGTGCCAGTACAGGGCTAGCGGGAGGTGAGCAGTACTTC. Its protein is CASTGLAGGEQYF.

The chain joins TRBV19 to TRBJ1-2; D not certain. This CDR3 has 15 residues. Germline CDR1 reads LNHDA; CDR2 reads SQIVND (reference sequence). The V and J ends lost 2 bases and 0 bases respectively, with 10 bases between them. The CDR3 sequence: CASSIISQANYGYTF. DNA of the CDR3: TGTGCCAGTAGTATAATAAGCCAGGCTAACTATGGCTACACCTTC.

The chain joins TRBV28 to TRBJ2-5; the D gene is possibly TRBD2 (6 bases). Germline assignment: CDR1 MDHEN and CDR2 SYDVKM. The CDR3 length is 14 residues. Trimming left V 0 bases short and J 2 bases short, with 7 bases between. Here the CDR3 reads CASSLWGGQETQYF. The CDR3, as DNA: TGTGCCAGCAGTTTATGGGGGGGTCAAGAGACCCAGTACTTC. Looking up the rest from reference TRBV28 and TRBJ2-5 gives the full variable domain: DVKVTQSSRYLVKRTGEKVFLECVQDMDHENMFWYRQDPGLGLRLIYFSYDVKMKEKGDIPEGYSVSREKKERFSLILESASTNQTSMYLCASSLWGGQETQYFGPGTRLLVL.

V usage is TRBV19 and J usage is TRBJ2-5, with D perhaps matching TRBD1 (5 bases). Trimming took 1 base from V and 2 from J, leaving 8 bases between them. CDR3 length: 14 amino acids. Germline-derived CDR1 and CDR2 are LNHDA and SQIVND (reference sequence). CDR3 loop: CASSIGTKQETQYF. CDR3 coding DNA: TGTGCCAGTAGTATAGGGACAAAACAAGAGACCCAGTACTTC.

The chain couples TRBV11-2 to TRBJ2-7; possible D gene TRBD2, 5 bases. Trimming left V 6 bases short and J 6 bases short, with 15 bases between. The germline gives CDR1 SGHAT, CDR2 FQNNGV. The CDR3 sequence is 13 residues long. This chain's CDR3 is CASSSTSGIEQYF. The CDR3 DNA is TGTGCCAGCAGTTCAACGTCGGGGATCGAGCAGTACTTC.

This chain connects TRBV6-1 to TRBJ1-5, with D perhaps TRBD1 (6 bases). With 7 bases removed from V and 0 bases from J, the gap between germline ends came to 13 bases. Germline V lookup: CDR1 MNHNS, CDR2 SASEGT. This CDR3 spans 15 amino acids. The CDR3 bases are TGTGCCAGCACGGGACAAAGAAATAGCAATCAGCCCCAGCATTTT. This codes for CASTGQRNSNQPQHF.

The chain couples TRBV5-1 to TRBJ1-2; 9 positions agree with TRBD1. The trim removed 1 base at V and 3 bases at J, leaving 7 bases unmatched. This CDR3 comprises 16 residues. Germline CDR1 is SGHRS and CDR2 is YFSETQ. The CDR3, as DNA: TGCGCCAGCAGCTTGTTAACCGGACAGGGGTACTATGGCTACACCTTC. This codes for CASSLLTGQGYYGYTF.

The CDR3 region is CASSLHRDLYIQYF. The CDR3 region has the DNA TGCGCCAGCAGCCTACATCGGGACTTATACATTCAGTACTTC. The genes are TRBV4-1 and TRBJ2-4; a possible D gene is TRBD2 (6 bases). The germline V gene encodes CDR1 MGHRA and CDR2 YSYEKL. The V and J ends lost 4 bases and 8 bases respectively, with 15 bases between them. The CDR3 covers 14 residues.

The chain employs TRBV7-2 and TRBJ2-7, with 11 bases lining up with TRBD1. The ends lost 2 bases at V and 7 bases at J; junction bases unmatched: 10. CDR3 length: 16 amino acids. Germline lookup yields CDR1 SGHTA and CDR2 FQGNSA. CDR3 in DNA: TGTGCCAGCAGCTTATTTTCGACCGGGACAGGGGGGGAGCAGTACTTC. Translation gives CASSLFSTGTGGEQYF.

The chain has TRBV7-2 and TRBJ2-3, with D possibly called TRBD1 or TRBD2 (5 bases each). Germline assignment: CDR1 SGHTA and CDR2 FQGNSA. With 7 bases removed from V and 4 bases from J, the gap between germline ends came to 18 bases. The CDR3 runs 15 residues. The CDR3 sequence is CASTSGGAEADTQYF. The CDR3 DNA sequence: TGTGCCAGCACCTCTGGGGGAGCGGAGGCAGATACGCAGTATTTT.

This CDR3 is CASSLGFNEQFF. CDR3 DNA: TGTGCCAGCTCGCTGGGGTTCAATGAGCAGTTCTTC. The gene calls are TRBV18 and TRBJ2-1; no clear D gene. The V end was cut by 6 bases, the J end by 6 bases, with 9 bases between. There are 12 residues in the CDR3. CDR1 and CDR2 (germline): KGHSH, LQKENI.

J is TRBJ2-3 and V is TRBV7-9; a possible D gene is TRBD1 (5 bases). V was pared by 4 bases and J by 12 bases, with 26 bases between. The length of the CDR3 is 16 residues. The germline V gene has CDR1 SEHNR and CDR2 FQNEAQ (reference sequence). Here the CDR3 DNA reads TGTGCCAGCAGCTCGCTCACGGCGGCAGGGATTCCAGATCAGTATTTT. Translated: CASSSLTAAGIPDQYF.

The sample holds one count of this clone. The chain links TRBV7-2 to TRBJ1-3, with D tentatively TRBD1 (6 bases). The CDR3 length is 14 residues. The germline V gene encodes CDR1 SGHTA and CDR2 FQGNSA. Trimming stripped 5 bases from V and 0 bases from J, with 8 bases between. The CDR3 here is CASSPDSSGNTIYF. In DNA form, the CDR3 reads TGTGCCAGCAGCCCGGACAGCTCTGGAAACACCATATATTTT.

This chain connects TRBV28 to TRBJ2-3; D gene ambiguous. With 5 bases removed from V and 1 base from J, the gap between germline ends came to 10 bases. The length of the CDR3 is 14 residues. Germline-derived CDR1 and CDR2 are MDHEN and SYDVKM. CDR3 region: CASSGLGRTDTQYF. The DNA of the CDR3 is TGTGCCAGCAGTGGCCTTGGGCGCACAGATACGCAGTATTTT. Full variable domain (missing parts from reference TRBV28 and TRBJ2-3): DVKVTQSSRYLVKRTGEKVFLECVQDMDHENMFWYRQDPGLGLRLIYFSYDVKMKEKGDIPEGYSVSREKKERFSLILESASTNQTSMYLCASSGLGRTDTQYFGPGTRLTVL.

The gene calls are TRBV6-4 and TRBJ1-5; perhaps TRBD1 as D (5 bases). Trimming took 0 bases from V and 2 from J, leaving 14 bases between them. The CDR3 is made up of 17 amino acids. CDR1 is MRHNA, CDR2 SNTAGT, per germline. The CDR3 DNA reads as TGTGCCAGCAGTGACTCGAATTGGGGACCGGGCAATCAGCCCCAGCATTTT. The encoded protein is CASSDSNWGPGNQPQHF.

This chain connects TRBV7-2 to TRBJ2-2; 11 nucleotides align to TRBD2. Germline V gives CDR1 SGHTA, CDR2 FQGNSA. This CDR3 is built from 19 residues. After removal of 1 base from V and 0 bases from J, the junction contained 7 bases not matched to a gene. DNA for the CDR3: TGTGCCAGCAGCTTAGAAGTAGCGGGGGGGTTCGCGAACACCGGGGAGCTGTTTTTT. Translation gives CASSLEVAGGFANTGELFF.

This chain uses TRBV6-6 with TRBJ2-2, with 7 bases identical to TRBD1. The CDR3 is 15 amino acids. J was trimmed by 5 bases and V by 0 bases; bases with no gene match: 3. CDR1 and CDR2 from the germline V gene are MNHNY and SVGAGI (reference sequence). CDR3 residues: CASSYSTGWTGELFF. The CDR3 coding sequence is TGTGCCAGCAGTTACTCGACAGGGTGGACCGGGGAGCTGTTTTTT.

The chain links TRBV19 to TRBJ2-5; D perhaps matches TRBD2 (6 bases). Germline V gives CDR1 LNHDA, CDR2 SQIVND (reference sequence). Trimming removed 3 bases at V and 7 bases at J, with 24 bases between. The CDR3 length is 17 residues. The CDR3 here is CASSIPPLPGRLGTQYF. CDR3 DNA sequence: TGTGCCAGTAGTATTCCTCCGTTGCCCGGCCGACTAGGGACCCAGTACTTC. The full variable domain, its missing parts supplied by reference TRBV19 and TRBJ2-5, is DGGITQSPKYLFRKEGQNVTLSCEQNLNHDAMYWYRQDPGQGLRLIYYSQIVNDFQKGDIAEGYSVSREKKESFPLTVTSAQKNPTAFYLCASSIPPLPGRLGTQYFGPGTRLLVL.